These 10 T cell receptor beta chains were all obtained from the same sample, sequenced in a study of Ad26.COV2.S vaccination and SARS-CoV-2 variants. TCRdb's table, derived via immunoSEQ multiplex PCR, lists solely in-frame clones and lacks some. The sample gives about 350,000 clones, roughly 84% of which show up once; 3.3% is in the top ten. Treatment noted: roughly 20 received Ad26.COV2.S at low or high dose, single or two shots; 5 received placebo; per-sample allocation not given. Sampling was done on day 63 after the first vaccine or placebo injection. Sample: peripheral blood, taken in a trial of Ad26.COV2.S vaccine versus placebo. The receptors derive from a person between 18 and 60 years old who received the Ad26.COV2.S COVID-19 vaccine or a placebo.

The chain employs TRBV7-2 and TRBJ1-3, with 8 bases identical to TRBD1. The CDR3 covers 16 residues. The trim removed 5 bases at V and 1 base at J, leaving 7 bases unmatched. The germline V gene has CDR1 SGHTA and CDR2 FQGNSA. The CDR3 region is CASSQYRGSSGNTIYF. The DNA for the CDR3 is TGTGCCAGCAGCCAATACAGGGGGTCTTCTGGAAACACCATATATTTT.

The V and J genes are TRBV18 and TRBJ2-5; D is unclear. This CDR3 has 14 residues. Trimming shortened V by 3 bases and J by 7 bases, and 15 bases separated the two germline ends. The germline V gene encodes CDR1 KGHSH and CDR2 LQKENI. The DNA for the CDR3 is TGTGCCAGCTCACCCACTCTAGTATCAGGGACCCAGTACTTC. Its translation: CASSPTLVSGTQYF.

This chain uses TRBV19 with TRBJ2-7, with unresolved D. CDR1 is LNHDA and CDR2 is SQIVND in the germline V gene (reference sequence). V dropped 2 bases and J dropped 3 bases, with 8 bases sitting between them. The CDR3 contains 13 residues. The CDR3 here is CASSITLDYEQYF. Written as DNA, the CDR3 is TGTGCCAGTAGTATAACTCTCGACTACGAGCAGTACTTC.

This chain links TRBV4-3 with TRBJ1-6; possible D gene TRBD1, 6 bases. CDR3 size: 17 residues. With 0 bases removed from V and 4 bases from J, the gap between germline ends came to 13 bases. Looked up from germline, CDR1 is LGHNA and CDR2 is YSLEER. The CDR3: CASSQDWGQIYNSPLHF. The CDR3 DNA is TGCGCCAGCAGCCAAGATTGGGGGCAGATTTATAATTCACCCCTCCACTTT.

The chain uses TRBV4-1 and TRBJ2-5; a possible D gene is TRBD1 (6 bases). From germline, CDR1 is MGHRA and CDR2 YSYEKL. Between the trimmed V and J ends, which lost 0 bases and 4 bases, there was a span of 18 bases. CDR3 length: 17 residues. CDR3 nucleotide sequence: TGCGCCAGCAGCCAAGACAACGCGCCAGGGGCGGGAGAGACCCAGTACTTC. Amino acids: CASSQDNAPGAGETQYF.

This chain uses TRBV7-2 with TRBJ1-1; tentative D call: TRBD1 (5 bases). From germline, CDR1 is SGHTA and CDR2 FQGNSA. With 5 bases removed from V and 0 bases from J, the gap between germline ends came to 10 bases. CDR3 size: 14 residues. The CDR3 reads CASSLDNLNTEAFF. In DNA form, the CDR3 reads TGTGCCAGCAGCCTGGACAATCTGAACACTGAAGCTTTCTTT.

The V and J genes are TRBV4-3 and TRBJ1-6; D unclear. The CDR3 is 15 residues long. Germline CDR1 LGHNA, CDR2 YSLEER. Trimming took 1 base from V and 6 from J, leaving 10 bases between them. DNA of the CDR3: TGCGCCAGCAGCCAAGGCAGCCAGATTAATTCACCCCTCCACTTT. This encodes CASSQGSQINSPLHF.

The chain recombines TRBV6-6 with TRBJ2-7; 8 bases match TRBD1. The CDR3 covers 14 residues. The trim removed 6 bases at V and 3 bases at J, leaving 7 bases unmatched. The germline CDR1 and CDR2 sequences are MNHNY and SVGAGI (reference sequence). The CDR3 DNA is TGTGCCAGCAGGGCCGGACAGGGATACTACGAGCAGTACTTC. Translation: CASRAGQGYYEQYF.

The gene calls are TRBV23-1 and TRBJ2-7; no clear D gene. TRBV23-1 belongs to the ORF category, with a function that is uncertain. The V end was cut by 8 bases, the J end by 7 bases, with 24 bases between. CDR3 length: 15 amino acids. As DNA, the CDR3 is TGCGCCAGCGACCAGATAGGACGCCGGTCGTTAGAGCAGTACTTC. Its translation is CASDQIGRRSLEQYF.

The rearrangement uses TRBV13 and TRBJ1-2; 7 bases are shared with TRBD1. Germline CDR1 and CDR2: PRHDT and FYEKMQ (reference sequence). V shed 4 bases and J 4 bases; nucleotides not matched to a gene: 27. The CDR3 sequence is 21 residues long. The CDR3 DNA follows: TGTGCCAGCAGCTCTTTCCCAATCGGGACAGACTTTGGGGTCGCTGGCTATGGCTACACCTTC. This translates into CASSSFPIGTDFGVAGYGYTF.